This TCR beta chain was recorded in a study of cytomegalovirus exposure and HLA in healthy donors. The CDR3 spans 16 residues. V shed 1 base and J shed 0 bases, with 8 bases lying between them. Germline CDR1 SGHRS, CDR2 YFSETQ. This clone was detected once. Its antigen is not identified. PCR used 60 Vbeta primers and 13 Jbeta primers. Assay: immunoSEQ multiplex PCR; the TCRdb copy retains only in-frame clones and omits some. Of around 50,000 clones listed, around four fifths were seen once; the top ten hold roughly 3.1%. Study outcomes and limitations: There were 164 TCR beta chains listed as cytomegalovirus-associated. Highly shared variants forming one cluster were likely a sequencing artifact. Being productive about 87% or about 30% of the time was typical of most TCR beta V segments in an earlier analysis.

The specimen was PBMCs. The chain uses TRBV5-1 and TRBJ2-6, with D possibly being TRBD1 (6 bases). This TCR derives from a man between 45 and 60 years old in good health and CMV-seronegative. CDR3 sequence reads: CASSLTGSSGANVLTF. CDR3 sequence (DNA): TGCGCCAGCAGCTTGACAGGGAGCTCTGGGGCCAACGTCCTGACTTTC.